This T cell receptor beta chain was obtained from a study of glioma-infiltrating T cells. Whole-study results and caveats: Signature shared blood CDR3 motifs were enriched in low-divergence and depleted in high-divergence patients. Tissue and blood shared very few CDR3 sequences.

Amplification of TCR alpha and beta CDR3 regions from RNA used iRepertoire nested multiplex PCR. TCRdb itself ran the multiplex PCR reads through MiXCR, one entry per CDR3 protein. The sample comprises 400,000 or so distinct CDR3 sequences, around 38% of which are singletons, and more than 10% rests with the top ten. With 0 bases clipped from V and 3 bases from J, the junction kept 4 bases outside the gene matches. CDR3 length: 16 amino acids. Germline V gives CDR1 LGHNA, CDR2 YNFKEQ. This clonotype has just a few counts. The antigen remains unidentified. The material sequenced was glioma tissue, nonneoplastic brain tissue, or PBMCs (not recorded which). This clonotype was sampled from a human donor with low-grade glioma or glioblastoma, undergoing nonglioma brain surgery, or in good health (not recorded which). The V call is TRBV4-2, the J call TRBJ2-7; 11 bases agree with TRBD1. The CDR3: CASSQDSGTGGYEQYF. The CDR3 DNA follows: TGTGCCAGCAGCCAAGATTCCGGGACAGGGGGCTACGAGCAGTACTTC.